Listed below are T cell receptor beta chains from one sample, sequenced in a study of regulatory T cells in long-lasting Graves disease. One entry per CDR3 protein results from TCRdb running MiXCR on the multiplex PCR reads. The sample holds hundreds of thousands of distinct CDR3 sequences, 22% seen once. The source material was peripheral blood mononuclear cells (PBMCs), sampled when the disease was refractory, from a patient treated with antithyroid drugs. The receptors here all came from a female donor with Graves disease. The CDR3 runs from the conserved cysteine through the conserved F or W. The D gene is left open where the match is weak. Expanded clones are given a class, and other clones once, few, many or no size at all.

D	J	size	V	DNA	CDR3
NA	TRBJ2-7	many	TRBV28	TGTGCCAGCAGTTATCCTCTCTCCTACGAGCAGTACTTC	CASSYPLSYEQYF
TRBD1	TRBJ1-5	many	TRBV7-4	TGTGCCAGCAGCTTAAAGAGGGGGGACAGCCCGGATCAGCCCCAGCATTTT	CASSLKRGDSPDQPQHF
NA	TRBJ1-2	NA	TRBV12-3/TRBV12-4	TGTGCCAGCAGTTTGGGGCTAAGGCGGGGCTATGGCTACACCTTC	CASSLGLRRGYGYTF
TRBD1	TRBJ1-5	many	TRBV28	TGTGCCAGCAGCGGACAGGGGGCGAATCAGCCCCAGCATTTT	CASSGQGANQPQHF
NA	TRBJ2-7	NA	TRBV28	TGTGCCAGCAGTACCGTGGTCGAGCAGTACTTC	CASSTVVEQYF
NA	TRBJ1-5	NA	TRBV6-1	TGTGCCAGCACTCGGACGGGGGAGCCCCAGCATTTT	CASTRTGEPQHF
NA	TRBJ1-2	NA	TRBV4-1	TGCGCCAGCGCCAGCTTAGCTAACTATGGCTACACCTTC	CASASLANYGYTF
TRBD2	TRBJ2-3	NA	TRBV5-1	TGCGCCAGCAGCTTTAGCGGGGGGGACGATACGCAGTATTTT	CASSFSGGDDTQYF
NA	TRBJ1-5	NA	TRBV5-5	TGTGCCAGCAGCTCCTTTTTTAGCAATCAGCCCCAGCATTTT	CASSSFFSNQPQHF
TRBD1	TRBJ2-5	few	TRBV5-1	TGCGCCAGCAGCCCAGGGGGCTTGAGGCAAGAGACCCAGTACTTC	CASSPGGLRQETQYF
NA	TRBJ1-1	once	TRBV7-2	TGTGCCAGCAGCTTCCAGGGAGAGGGCACTGAAGCTTTCTTT	CASSFQGEGTEAFF
NA	TRBJ2-7	NA	TRBV12-3/TRBV12-4	TGTGCCAGCAGCCGCAGATCCCCGGGATTGCTAGGCGAGCAGTACTTC	CASSRRSPGLLGEQYF
TRBD1	TRBJ1-5	many	TRBV2	TGTGCCAGTAGCCCAGACAGGGCCAATCAGCCCCAGCATTTT	CASSPDRANQPQHF
TRBD1	TRBJ1-6	NA	TRBV6-1	TGTGCCAGCAGGCCTACAGGGGGTTCACCCCTCCACTTT	CASRPTGGSPLHF
NA	TRBJ1-3	few	TRBV12-3/TRBV12-4	TGTGCCAGCAGAGGCAGGGGCGACGGAAACACCATATATTTT	CASRGRGDGNTIYF
NA	TRBJ1-2	many	TRBV7-8	TGTGCCAGCAGCTTAGCGAGGCCTCTAAACCACTATGGCTACACCTTC	CASSLARPLNHYGYTF
TRBD1	TRBJ1-4	many	TRBV5-6	TGTGCCAGCAGCCTATATACAGGGGGGAACAATGAAAAACTGTTTTTT	CASSLYTGGNNEKLFF
NA	TRBJ1-5	many	TRBV6-1	TGTGCCAGCCGAGAGAGGTTCTTCAATCAGCCCCAGCATTTT	CASRERFFNQPQHF